The rows below give T cell receptor beta chains drawn from one sample of a study of cytomegalovirus exposure and HLA in healthy donors. Sequencing used immunoSEQ multiplex PCR; TCRdb keeps in-frame clones, though not all of them. The table has 160,000 or so clones, roughly 80% seen once. Sequenced: PBMCs. Receptor source: a man aged 40-55 years in good health and CMV-seronegative. Both conserved end residues are part of each CDR3. D genes are given only for firm matches. The listing skips clone size in some rows; elsewhere it reads once, few, many or a size class.

D gene | J gene | V gene | clone size | CDR3 protein | CDR3 DNA
NA | TRBJ2-5 | TRBV29-1 | NA | CSVAREETQYF | TGCAGCGTTGCCAGGGAAGAGACCCAGTACTTC
NA | TRBJ1-2 | TRBV11-2 | few | CASSFIRGWNYGYTF | TGTGCCAGCAGCTTTATCAGGGGATGGAACTATGGCTACACCTTC
TRBD1 | TRBJ1-3 | TRBV6-1 | NA | CASSESGTGGNTIYF | TGTGCCAGCAGTGAATCAGGGACAGGTGGAAACACCATATATTTT
TRBD2 | TRBJ2-5 | TRBV7-6 | NA | CASSFFSGGAQETQYF | TGTGCCAGCAGCTTCTTTAGCGGGGGGGCCCAAGAGACCCAGTACTTC
NA | TRBJ1-2 | TRBV6-5 | once | CASRDSSNYGYTF | TGTGCCAGCAGAGACAGCTCAAACTATGGCTACACCTTC
NA | TRBJ2-4 | TRBV18 | few | CASSFDRLTDIQYF | TGTGCCAGCTCGTTCGACAGGTTGACGGACATTCAGTACTTC
NA | TRBJ2-3 | TRBV5-5 | once | CASSSPLTDSTDTQYF | TGTGCCAGCAGCAGCCCTCTGACAGACTCCACAGATACGCAGTATTTT
NA | TRBJ1-2 | TRBV19 | NA | CASSLYYGYTF | TGTGCCAGTAGTCTTTACTATGGCTACACCTTC
TRBD1 | TRBJ1-1 | TRBV7-9 | NA | CASGTGLTNTEAFF | TGTGCCAGTGGGACAGGCCTTACGAACACTGAAGCTTTCTTT
NA | TRBJ2-1 | TRBV7-3 | NA | CASSQMTSVHEQFF | TGTGCCAGCAGCCAAATGACTAGTGTCCATGAGCAGTTCTTC
TRBD1 | TRBJ1-1 | TRBV19 | few | CASSIDQGGRTEAFF | TGTGCCAGTAGTATAGATCAGGGGGGTCGGACTGAAGCTTTCTTT
NA | TRBJ2-7 | TRBV7-2 | once | CASSFRGPISSYEQYF | TGTGCCAGCAGCTTCAGGGGTCCTATTTCTTCCTACGAGCAGTACTTC
NA | TRBJ2-1 | TRBV7-9 | NA | CASSLNILEQFF | TGTGCCAGCAGCCTTAATATTCTTGAGCAGTTCTTC
TRBD1 | TRBJ2-3 | TRBV7-2 | NA | CASRPDRGRSDTQYF | TGTGCCAGCAGGCCTGACAGGGGGCGTTCAGATACGCAGTATTTT
NA | TRBJ2-2 | TRBV5-5 | NA | CASSWDTLNTGELFF | TGTGCCAGCAGCTGGGACACGTTGAACACCGGGGAGCTGTTTTTT
TRBD1 | TRBJ2-7 | TRBV7-2 | NA | CASSFRQGADDEQYF | TGTGCCAGCAGCTTTCGACAGGGGGCGGACGACGAGCAGTACTTC
NA | TRBJ2-7 | TRBV7-3 | NA | CASSRGPSGEQYF | TGTGCCAGCAGCCGAGGGCCCTCGGGCGAGCAGTACTTC
NA | TRBJ2-5 | TRBV7-9 | NA | CASSLVSGQETQYF | TGTGCCAGCAGCTTAGTCTCGGGCCAAGAGACCCAGTACTTC
NA | TRBJ1-5 | TRBV7-9 | NA | CASSVSYSKGVDQPQHF | TGTGCCAGCAGCGTATCCTACTCGAAAGGAGTCGATCAGCCCCAGCATTTT
TRBD1 | TRBJ2-7 | TRBV9 | NA | CASSSSQGAITYEQYF | TGTGCCAGCAGCTCAAGCCAGGGGGCGATAACCTACGAGCAGTACTTC
NA | TRBJ1-1 | TRBV19 | NA | CASSRGTRFGAFF | TGTGCCAGCTCTCGTGGGACTCGGTTCGGAGCTTTCTTT
TRBD1 | TRBJ2-7 | TRBV4-3 | NA | CASSPDRFSSYEQYF | TGCGCCAGCAGCCCGGACAGGTTTAGCTCCTACGAGCAGTACTTC
TRBD1 | TRBJ2-7 | TRBV27 | NA | CASSTRTGGPYEQYF | TGTGCCAGCAGTACTCGGACAGGGGGTCCCTACGAGCAGTACTTC
TRBD2 | TRBJ2-7 | TRBV7-3 | NA | CASSPKSSGRACYEQYF | TGTGCCAGCAGCCCAAAGTCTAGCGGGAGAGCCTGCTACGAGCAGTACTTC
TRBD1 | TRBJ1-1 | TRBV5-1 | NA | CASSFGTGNTEAFF | TGCGCCAGCAGCTTTGGGACAGGAAACACTGAAGCTTTCTTT
NA | TRBJ1-1 | TRBV6-5 | NA | CASSKGRGEAFF | TGTGCCAGCAGTAAAGGGAGGGGTGAAGCTTTCTTT
NA | TRBJ1-1 | TRBV18 | NA | CASSPPDSFGTEAFF | TGTGCCAGCTCACCACCGGACAGCTTTGGGACTGAAGCTTTCTTT
NA | TRBJ1-1 | TRBV12-2 | NA | CASRLVGPYRGPTEAFF | TGTGCAAGTCGCTTAGTGGGTCCATACAGGGGGCCCACTGAAGCTTTCTTT
TRBD1 | TRBJ2-4 | TRBV5-1 | NA | CASSSGTGEDIQYF | TGCGCCAGCAGCTCCGGGACAGGGGAGGACATTCAGTACTTC
NA | TRBJ2-7 | TRBV16 | once | CASSQSSRMGSEQYF | TGTGCCAGCAGCCAATCGTCCCGAATGGGCTCCGAGCAGTACTTC
TRBD1 | TRBJ2-6 | TRBV30 | NA | CAWSAGQGVFLGGANVLTF | TGTGCCTGGAGTGCGGGACAGGGGGTCTTTTTAGGTGGGGCCAACGTCCTGACTTTC